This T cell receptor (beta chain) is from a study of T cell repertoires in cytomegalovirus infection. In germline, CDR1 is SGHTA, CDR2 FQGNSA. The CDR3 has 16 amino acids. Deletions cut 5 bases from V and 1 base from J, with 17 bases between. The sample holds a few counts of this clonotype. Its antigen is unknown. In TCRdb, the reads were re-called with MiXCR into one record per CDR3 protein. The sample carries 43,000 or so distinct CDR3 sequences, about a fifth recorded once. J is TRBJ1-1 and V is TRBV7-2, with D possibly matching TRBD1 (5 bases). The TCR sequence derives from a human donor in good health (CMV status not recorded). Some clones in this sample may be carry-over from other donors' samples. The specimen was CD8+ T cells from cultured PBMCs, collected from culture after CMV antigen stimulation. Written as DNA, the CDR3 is TGTGCCAGCAGCCCGAACGGGGCAGGGACGAACACTGAAGCTTTCTTT. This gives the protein CASSPNGAGTNTEAFF.